The T cell receptor beta chain under discussion was sequenced for a study of OX40 agonist ivuxolimab in advanced cancers. Study-wide background: Patients got intravenous ivuxolimab at 0.01 to 10 mg/kg every 2 weeks. Findings of the study overall: What antigens the expanded peripheral T cells recognized was never established.

Clones were sequenced by immunoSEQ multiplex PCR, and TCRdb holds only the in-frame ones, with some missing. The profile covers tens of thousands of clones, with roughly 85% appearing a single time and around 0.2% taken by the ten largest. Individuals having autoimmune disease history or systemic immunosuppression were not enrolled. This clone showed up just a few times. Its antigen is unidentified. Between the trimmed V and J ends, which lost 6 bases and 6 bases, there was a span of 20 bases. The germline CDR1 and CDR2 sequences are MGHRA and YSYEKL. This CDR3 has 15 amino acids. The V gene is TRBV4-1, the J gene TRBJ1-2; the D gene is possibly TRBD1 (5 bases). The TCR comes from an adult with an advanced solid tumor such as melanoma, head and neck, liver or kidney cancer. Sequences were derived from CD4+ or CD8+ T cells sorted from blood, sampled in a trial of the OX40 agonist ivuxolimab. The CDR3 is CASRNQAGQQHGYTF. Here the CDR3 DNA reads TGCGCCAGCAGGAACCAGGCAGGGCAACAGCATGGCTACACCTTC.